A single T cell receptor beta chain is shown here with its context. The antigen is undetermined. The PCR used 60 Vbeta and 13 Jbeta primers. Some clones are missing from TCRdb's copy, which holds only in-frame ones; the method was immunoSEQ multiplex PCR. The table lists over 100,000 clones, about 77% of them singletons. The sample originates from a study of cytomegalovirus exposure and HLA in healthy donors. Per germline, CDR1 MNHEY and CDR2 SMNVEV (reference sequence). Unmatched junction bases numbered 15, after V lost 4 bases and J lost 4 bases. This CDR3 contains 18 residues. Whole-study results and caveats: The HLA-A and HLA-B alleles of most subjects were reportedly predicted accurately from TCR beta sequences. Cytomegalovirus status was reportedly diagnosed by the classifier with high specificity and sensitivity.

Sequences were obtained from PBMCs. This TCR came from a middle-aged woman in good health and CMV-seronegative. The chain couples TRBV27 to TRBJ1-2; 10 bases align to TRBD1. The CDR3 sequence is CASSYRDRGRFSGYGYTF. CDR3 nucleotide sequence: TGTGCCAGCAGTTACCGGGACAGGGGTCGGTTTTCTGGCTATGGCTACACCTTC.